Sequencing of this TCR beta chain was carried out in a study of human T cells and chemical hapten exposure. Study summary: From small differences in pooled library volume came most of the variation in per-sample TCR yields.

This clonotype was counted ten times or more. Its antigen is undetermined. The sample's time point: healthy volunteer bleed at 2 weeks. Unfractionated whole blood was the source from which total RNA was extracted. This CDR3 region has 13 residues. Trimming shortened V by 0 bases and J by 1 base, and 1 base separated the two germline ends. The library tagged individual cDNA molecules with unique molecular identifiers. Authors' data handling: Counting gave a median of around 96,000 TCRs per sample, with values ranging from about 23,224 to 690,600. TCRdb reprocessed the RACE reads with MiXCR, giving one entry per CDR3 protein. In this record, the V and J calls reflect TCRdb's handling and not the investigators' own analysis. The sample holds 30,000 or so distinct CDR3 sequences; 7% to 8.5% are singletons and the top ten take around a tenth. Study conclusions and caveats: TCRs above 1 in 1000 frequency stayed constant with DPC sensitization.

This sequence joins TRBV12-3 or TRBV12-4 and TRBJ1-5; no clear D. The sequencing input was whole blood. The receptor's source is a human donor in good health. Some clones in this sample may be carry-over from other donors' samples. CDR3 bases: TGTGCCAGCAGTTTAGCAAGCAATCAGCCCCAGCATTTT. Amino acids: CASSLASNQPQHF.